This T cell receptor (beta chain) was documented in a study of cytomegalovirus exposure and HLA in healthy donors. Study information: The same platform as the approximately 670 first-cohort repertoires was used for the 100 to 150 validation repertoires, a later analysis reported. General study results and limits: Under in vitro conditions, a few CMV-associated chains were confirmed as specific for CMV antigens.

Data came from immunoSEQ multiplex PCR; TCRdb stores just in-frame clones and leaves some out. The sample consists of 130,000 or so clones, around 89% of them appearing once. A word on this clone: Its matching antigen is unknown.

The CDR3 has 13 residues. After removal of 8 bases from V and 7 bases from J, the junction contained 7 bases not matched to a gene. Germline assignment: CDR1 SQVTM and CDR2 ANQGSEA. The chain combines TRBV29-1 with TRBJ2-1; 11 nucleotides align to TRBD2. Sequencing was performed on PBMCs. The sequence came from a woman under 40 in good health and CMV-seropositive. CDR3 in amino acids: CSFFLAGGNEQFF. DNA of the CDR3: TGCAGCTTTTTCCTAGCGGGAGGTAATGAGCAGTTCTTC.